A single TCR beta chain is shown here with its context. The sample belongs to a study of shared clonotypes between healthy human individuals. Repertoires were generated with immunoSEQ multiplex PCR, while TCRdb's copy carries only in-frame clones and drops some. The sample contains 630,000 or so clones, roughly 98% of which appear only once. Naive CD8 isolation took CD45RO-negative cells positively selected for CCR7 and excluded terminally differentiated effector memory CD45RA+ cells. The V and J ends lost 6 bases and 3 bases, in that order; junction bases with no gene match: 9. CDR1 and CDR2 from the germline V gene are MNHNY and SVGAGI (reference sequence). The CDR3 covers 15 residues.

The sequenced sample was naive CD8+ T cells sorted from blood. The receptor's source is a man in his thirties or forties in good health. The rearrangement joins TRBV6-6 to TRBJ1-1; 8 positions match TRBD1. For the CDR3, the DNA is TGTGCCAGCAGATCTATGGACAGGGTTTACACTGAAGCTTTCTTT. Protein sequence: CASRSMDRVYTEAFF.